This T cell receptor (beta chain) stems from a study of cytomegalovirus exposure and HLA in healthy donors. Study-wide background: It was reported in a later analysis that the roughly 120 validation repertoires used the same platform as the 650 to 800 first-cohort repertoires.

Profiling relied on immunoSEQ multiplex PCR, and the TCRdb table lists in-frame clones only, not all of them. The sample yields over 200,000 clones, approximately 87% seen once. Study-wide findings and caveats: Cytomegalovirus association was assigned to approximately 160 TCR beta chains. Published work reported that the classifier diagnosed cytomegalovirus status with high specificity and sensitivity.

While the first cohort had several hundred subjects, the donors belonged to the separate validation cohort of about 110 subjects. Trimming shortened V by 4 bases and J by 5 bases, and 10 bases separated the two germline ends. CDR3 length equals 13 residues. The germline CDR1 and CDR2 sequences are MRHNA and SNTAGT. As concerns this clone: Its antigen is undetermined.

The rearrangement uses TRBV6-4 and TRBJ2-3; perhaps TRBD2 as D (5 bases). The sequence came from a woman aged 18-35 years in good health and CMV-seronegative. The sequencing sample was made of PBMCs. CDR3 residues: CASSGLAKDTQYF. The CDR3 DNA follows: TGTGCCAGCAGTGGGCTAGCAAAAGATACGCAGTATTTT.